These T cell receptor beta chains were read from a single sample in a study of T-cell reconstitution after alpha-beta-depleted transplantation in children. MiXCR was run by TCRdb on the PCR reads, yielding one entry per CDR3 protein. Among 280,000 or so distinct CDR3 sequences, approximately 10% were seen once, and the ten largest hold about 20%. Material: peripheral blood, obtained 180 days after TCRalphabeta/CD19-depleted stem cell transplant. These receptors all stem from a male patient under 10 years old who had a stem cell transplant for chronic granulomatous disease, so the T cells may come from the graft donor. Each CDR3 is given with its conserved first and last residue. The size entry is marked missing in some rows and otherwise reads once, few, many or a size class.

clone size	V gene	CDR3 protein
many	TRBV29-1	CSVSGTGLQETQYF
many	TRBV9	CASSSGGGGTQYF
many	TRBV10-3	CAISDPGLAGGDEQFF
many	TRBV20-1	CSASSPQGTSTDTQYF
many	TRBV5-1	CASSLALGLAASYEQYF
few	TRBV18	CASSGREDVFYEQYF
many	TRBV4-3	CASSQDVSQGSPGEQYF
many	TRBV3-1	CASSQVGAYNEQFF
few	TRBV20-1	CSARERTGLETQYF
NA	TRBV6-5	CASSYSGHSYEQYF
few	TRBV7-7	CASSRDRYNTGELFF
many	TRBV7-7	CASSFQGMGETQYF
many	TRBV7-9	CASSFPNTEAFF
many	TRBV20-1	CSLRVGGYEQYF
many	TRBV12-3/TRBV12-4	CAGSASGGGRGEQFF
many	TRBV29-1	CSALGLASTDTQYF
many	TRBV7-8	CASSLGRSNNQPQHF
many	TRBV7-3	CASSQRQGFGAFF
NA	TRBV4-3	CASSLYILYEQFF
many	TRBV4-3	CASSLGGGAASDTQYF
few	TRBV2	CASPPLAVLAKNIQYF
many	TRBV10-2	CASGGGTSEPYEQYF
few	TRBV28	CASSPGSPGAYEQYF
many	TRBV9	CASSVDRLAGYTGELFF
many	TRBV9	CASSVAGAMRSSSYNEQFF
many	TRBV27	CASSFLAAGGPISEQFF
many	TRBV12-3/TRBV12-4	CASSFSDRDQETQYF
few	TRBV18	CASSPPPGQGIYEQYF
many	TRBV6-1	CASSEVGTFGNTIYF
once	TRBV6-2/TRBV6-3	CASSYLRGTSPPYEQYF
many	TRBV6-2/TRBV6-3	CASSYPAYEQYF
many	TRBV5-1	CASSWFRGIDTGELFF
few	TRBV5-1	CASSWGQSNYGYTF
many	TRBV11-3	CASSLGLLLRDSIRSGANVLTF
few	TRBV14	CASSQAVPYEQYF
many	TRBV7-2	CASSLEGSSYNEQFF
many	TRBV7-9	CASWLAGENEQFF
many	TRBV2	CASSDVNRGGETQYF
many	TRBV27	CASSLVTGASEQYF
many	TRBV28	CASRPSGRTPYEQYF
many	TRBV7-2	CASSRYLDAPVGGYTF
many	TRBV11-3	CASSLTQGALNTGELFF
NA	TRBV7-2	CASSLGLASNNEQFF
many	TRBV27	CASSQGYEQFF
NA	TRBV24-1	CATSDPPGTGPSSYNEQFF
many	TRBV29-1	CSVYLAGGPVEWSYNEQFF
many	TRBV27	CASSLPGTRYNEQFF
many	TRBV20-1	CSARGSGEGREQYF
many	TRBV19	CASSRLGSSYNEQFF
many	TRBV9	CASSGIRGSGANVLTF
NA	TRBV18	CASSPLKVAGALTDTQYF
NA	TRBV7-9	CASSLALPGSNYGYTF